Following are 7 T cell receptor beta chains from one sample sequenced in a study of blood T cell repertoires in COVID-19. Repertoires were generated with immunoSEQ multiplex PCR, while TCRdb's copy carries only in-frame clones and drops some. The sample carries about 210,000 clones, 80% to 90% recorded once. Material: PBMCs or T cells enriched from blood (not recorded which). All receptors come from a middle-aged woman with acute COVID-19.

This chain uses TRBV13 with TRBJ1-2; D call uncertain. Germline V gene sequence: CDR1 PRHDT, CDR2 FYEKMQ (reference sequence). This CDR3 is built from 15 residues. Trimming shortened V by 5 bases and J by 4 bases, and 17 bases separated the two germline ends. CDR3 DNA sequence: TGTGCCAGCAGCCCCTCGGGTTTTCCCCCCTATGGCTACACCTTC. Its protein is CASSPSGFPPYGYTF. Together with reference TRBV13 and TRBJ1-2, the CDR3 gives the full variable domain: AAGVIQSPRHLIKEKRETATLKCYPIPRHDTVYWYQQGPGQDPQFLISFYEKMQSDKGSIPDRFSAQQFSDYHSELNMSSLELGDSALYFCASSPSGFPPYGYTFGSGTRLTVV.

The chain couples TRBV28 to TRBJ1-5; D is undetermined. The CDR3 has 15 residues. The germline gives CDR1 MDHEN, CDR2 SYDVKM. Trimming took 7 bases from V and 2 from J, leaving 15 bases between them. The CDR3 DNA reads TGTGCCAGCAACCCGCGGGCAGTTGGCAATCAGCCCCAGCATTTT. This codes for CASNPRAVGNQPQHF.

This clone was found a few times. The gene calls are TRBV10-1 and TRBJ2-2; 9 positions match TRBD1. The germline CDR1 and CDR2 sequences are WNHNN and SYGVQD (reference sequence). J was trimmed by 3 bases and V by 6 bases; bases with no gene match: 2. The CDR3 contains 14 residues. The CDR3 DNA is TGCGCCAGCAGACGGGACAGGGACACCGGGGAGCTGTTTTTT. Translated: CASRRDRDTGELFF.

This clone has just a few counts. The V call is TRBV5-5, the J call TRBJ2-7, with TRBD2 as a possible D gene (6 bases). The V gene's germline CDR1 is SGHKS and CDR2 YYEKEE (reference sequence). CDR3 length: 15 residues. V dropped 5 bases and J dropped 0 bases, with 15 bases sitting between them. In DNA, the CDR3 is TGTGCCAGCAGTTTCACTGACGGGAGCTCCTACGAGCAGTACTTC. This gives the protein CASSFTDGSSYEQYF.

The chain combines TRBV9 with TRBJ1-2; 7 bases are a match to TRBD1. This CDR3 is 13 amino acids long. Looked up from germline, CDR1 is SGDLS and CDR2 is YYNGEE. After removal of 3 bases from V and 4 bases from J, the junction contained 3 bases not matched to a gene. The CDR3 region has the DNA TGTGCCAGCAGCGCCGCAGGGGGCTATGGCTACACCTTC. This translates into CASSAAGGYGYTF.

This clone was counted between two and nine times. This chain joins TRBV7-9 and TRBJ2-7; 9 nucleotides line up with TRBD1. The CDR3 extends over 15 amino acids. CDR1 and CDR2 (germline): SEHNR, FQNEAQ (reference sequence). V shed 5 bases and J 4 bases; nucleotides not matched to a gene: 9. The CDR3 loop reads CASSRTGTGSYEQYF. As DNA, the CDR3 is TGTGCCAGCAGCCGAACCGGGACAGGGTCGTACGAGCAGTACTTC.

The chain uses TRBV7-9 and TRBJ2-5; D not resolved. The V end lost 2 bases, the J end lost 2 bases, and 15 bases lay between the germline ends. The length of the CDR3 is 16 residues. The germline gives CDR1 SEHNR, CDR2 FQNEAQ (reference sequence). CDR3 sequence: CASSLTEIGSQETQYF. CDR3 nucleotides: TGTGCCAGCAGCTTAACTGAGATCGGGTCACAAGAGACCCAGTACTTC.